This TCR beta chain was identified in a study of cytomegalovirus exposure and HLA in healthy donors. Study-wide results and limits: TCR beta chain V- and J-gene trimming was linked, in a later analysis, to a missense variant in DCLRE1C.

Primers for the PCR totalled 60 Vbeta and 13 Jbeta. TCRdb's copy holds only in-frame clones and misses some; the assay was immunoSEQ multiplex PCR. The top ten clones hold roughly 2% of a sample with about 160,000 clones, around 79% of them seen once. Worth noting for this clone: Antigen: not known.

CDR1 and CDR2 (germline): SGHVS, FQNEAQ. The CDR3 sequence is 14 residues long. V was trimmed by 4 bases and J by 0 bases, leaving 9 bases between them. The specimen was PBMCs. The clonotype comes from a man in his forties in good health and CMV-seronegative. This sequence joins TRBV7-8 and TRBJ1-1, with unresolved D. The chain's CDR3 is CASSSVGMNTEAFF. CDR3 bases: TGTGCCAGCAGCTCCGTTGGCATGAACACTGAAGCTTTCTTT.